The rows below give T cell receptor beta chains drawn from one sample of a study of OX40 agonist ivuxolimab in advanced cancers. The method was immunoSEQ multiplex PCR; TCRdb's version includes in-frame clones alone and lacks a portion of them. The data contain 60,000 or so clones, over 65% of them singletons. Sequences were derived from CD4+ or CD8+ T cells sorted from blood, sampled in a trial of the OX40 agonist ivuxolimab. These receptors all come from an adult with an advanced solid tumor such as melanoma, head and neck, liver or kidney cancer. Each CDR3 is given with its conserved first and last residue. Fields, in order: CDR3 protein, CDR3 DNA, D gene, V gene, J gene, clone size. A D gene is named only where the DNA matches it firmly. A row's size may be missing; if present it is once, few, many or a size class.

CDR3: CASSLGGMGMNTEAFF
DNA: TGTGCCAGCAGCTTGGGGGGGATGGGTATGAACACTGAAGCTTTCTTT
D: -
V: TRBV5-8
J: TRBJ1-1
size: -

CDR3: CASSSAGTGDYEQYF
DNA: TGTGCCAGCAGCTCGGCCGGGACAGGGGATTACGAGCAGTACTTC
D: TRBD1
V: TRBV5-4
J: TRBJ2-7
size: -

CDR3: CASRLGQGGEKLFF
DNA: TGTGCCAGTAGATTGGGACAGGGGGGTGAAAAACTGTTTTTT
D: TRBD1
V: TRBV19
J: TRBJ1-4
size: -

CDR3: CASSLNRGRTQYF
DNA: TGTGCCAGCAGCTTAAACAGGGGGCGGACCCAGTACTTC
D: TRBD1
V: TRBV7-8
J: TRBJ2-5
size: -

CDR3: CASRPGGPHTDTQYF
DNA: TGTGCCAGCAGACCGGGGGGGCCGCACACAGATACGCAGTATTTT
D: TRBD2
V: TRBV5-4
J: TRBJ2-3
size: -

CDR3: CASSQGLETQYF
DNA: TGTGCCAGCAGCCAGGGGCTAGAGACCCAGTACTTC
D: -
V: TRBV4-2
J: TRBJ2-5
size: -

CDR3: CASKKGSTDTQYF
DNA: TGTGCCAGCAAAAAGGGGAGTACAGATACGCAGTATTTT
D: -
V: TRBV7-9
J: TRBJ2-3
size: once

CDR3: CASSLGRGNQPQHF
DNA: TGTGCCAGCAGCTTAGGCCGAGGAAACCAGCCCCAGCATTTT
D: -
V: TRBV7-2
J: TRBJ1-5
size: -

CDR3: CASSYTMNTEAFF
DNA: TGTGCCAGCAGCTACACGATGAACACTGAAGCTTTCTTT
D: -
V: TRBV7-2
J: TRBJ1-1
size: -

CDR3: CASSLAPGRPETQETQYF
DNA: TGTGCCAGCAGCTTAGCCCCGGGCAGACCAGAGACTCAAGAGACCCAGTACTTC
D: -
V: TRBV7-6
J: TRBJ2-5
size: -

CDR3: CASSPSGGPYNEQFF
DNA: TGTGCCAGCAGCCCCAGCGGGGGGCCCTACAATGAGCAGTTCTTC
D: TRBD2
V: TRBV27
J: TRBJ2-1
size: -

CDR3: CASSAGDTDWPQHF
DNA: TGTGCCAGCAGCGCGGGGGACACGGACTGGCCCCAGCATTTT
D: -
V: TRBV7-8
J: TRBJ1-5
size: -

CDR3: CASRPVDVEQTQYF
DNA: TGTGCCAGCAGGCCCGTAGACGTTGAGCAGACCCAGTACTTC
D: -
V: TRBV7-2
J: TRBJ2-5
size: -

CDR3: CASSPGVGLTNEKLFF
DNA: TGCGCCAGCAGCCCTGGGGTGGGGTTAACTAATGAAAAACTGTTTTTT
D: -
V: TRBV5-1
J: TRBJ1-4
size: -

CDR3: CASSLDPYGYTF
DNA: TGTGCCAGCAGCTTAGATCCCTATGGCTACACCTTC
D: -
V: TRBV7-2
J: TRBJ1-2
size: -

CDR3: CASSISENSYEQYF
DNA: TGTGCCAGTAGTATATCTGAGAACTCCTACGAGCAGTACTTC
D: -
V: TRBV19
J: TRBJ2-7
size: -

CDR3: CASSSTGRGTDTQYF
DNA: TGTGCCAGCAGCTCGACAGGGCGCGGGACAGATACGCAGTATTTT
D: TRBD1
V: TRBV11-3
J: TRBJ2-3
size: -

CDR3: CASSPSESSYNEQFF
DNA: TGTGCCAGCTCACCATCAGAGAGCTCCTACAATGAGCAGTTCTTC
D: -
V: TRBV18
J: TRBJ2-1
size: -

CDR3: CASSTVTGGYTF
DNA: TGTGCCAGCAGTACTGTGACAGGGGGCTACACCTTC
D: TRBD1
V: TRBV6-5
J: TRBJ1-2
size: -

CDR3: CASSLVAGGGYNEQFF
DNA: TGTGCCAGCAGCTTAGTGGCTGGGGGGGGCTACAATGAGCAGTTCTTC
D: TRBD2
V: TRBV7-2
J: TRBJ2-1
size: -

CDR3: CASSMRVWEPLHF
DNA: TGTGCCAGTAGTATGCGGGTATGGGAGCCCCTCCACTTT
D: -
V: TRBV19
J: TRBJ1-6
size: once

CDR3: CASSQGASYGYTF
DNA: TGTGCCAGTAGTCAGGGCGCAAGCTATGGCTACACCTTC
D: -
V: TRBV19
J: TRBJ1-2
size: -

CDR3: CASSSQGGGPNEQFF
DNA: TGTGCCAGCAGCTCACAGGGAGGTGGGCCCAATGAGCAGTTCTTC
D: -
V: TRBV7-9
J: TRBJ2-1
size: few

CDR3: CASSSGTDTGELFF
DNA: TGTGCCAGCAGCTCTGGGACGGACACCGGGGAGCTGTTTTTT
D: -
V: TRBV7-9
J: TRBJ2-2
size: -

CDR3: CASSYSGSWAEQYF
DNA: TGTGCCAGCAGTTACTCTGGGAGTTGGGCCGAGCAGTACTTC
D: -
V: TRBV6-5
J: TRBJ2-7
size: -

CDR3: CASSLRDGFKSPLHF
DNA: TGTGCCAGCAGCCTCCGGGACGGCTTTAAATCACCCCTCCACTTT
D: -
V: TRBV7-6
J: TRBJ1-6
size: -

CDR3: CASSEWGAGGNTIYF
DNA: TGTGCCAGCAGTGAATGGGGGGCTGGAGGAAACACCATATATTTT
D: -
V: TRBV6-1
J: TRBJ1-3
size: -

CDR3: CASSLEPGQGRGELFF
DNA: TGTGCCAGCAGTTTAGAGCCCGGACAGGGAAGAGGGGAGCTGTTTTTT
D: TRBD1
V: TRBV27
J: TRBJ2-2
size: -

CDR3: CASSLPHQTAEAFF
DNA: TGTGCCAGCAGTTTACCACACCAGACAGCTGAAGCTTTCTTT
D: -
V: TRBV28
J: TRBJ1-1
size: once

CDR3: CATLPAQGLGYTF
DNA: TGTGCCACCTTACCGGCCCAGGGGCTCGGCTACACCTTC
D: -
V: TRBV6-5
J: TRBJ1-2
size: -

CDR3: CASRVSVNSHNEQFF
DNA: TGCGCCAGCAGAGTAAGTGTGAATTCCCACAATGAGCAGTTCTTC
D: -
V: TRBV5-1
J: TRBJ2-1
size: -

CDR3: CASSPSVTDTQYF
DNA: TGTGCCAGCAGCCCCTCCGTTACAGATACGCAGTATTTT
D: -
V: TRBV7-2
J: TRBJ2-3
size: -

CDR3: CATIRDSSLSTDTQYF
DNA: TGTGCCACAATCCGGGACAGCTCACTTAGCACAGATACGCAGTATTTT
D: TRBD1
V: TRBV6-6
J: TRBJ2-3
size: -

CDR3: CASSLEQGYGYTF
DNA: TGTGCCAGCAGCTTAGAACAGGGATATGGCTACACCTTC
D: -
V: TRBV7-2
J: TRBJ1-2
size: -

CDR3: CASSPLATEAFF
DNA: TGTGCCAGCTCACCACTGGCTACTGAAGCTTTCTTT
D: -
V: TRBV18
J: TRBJ1-1
size: -

CDR3: CASSLAVRETQYF
DNA: TGTGCCAGCAGCTTAGCTGTACGAGAGACCCAGTACTTC
D: -
V: TRBV7-2
J: TRBJ2-5
size: -

CDR3: CASSPPIRNTGELFF
DNA: TGTGCCAGCTCACCACCTATCAGAAACACCGGGGAGCTGTTTTTT
D: -
V: TRBV18
J: TRBJ2-2
size: -

CDR3: CASNPGNTGELFF
DNA: TGCGCCAGCAACCCGGGAAACACCGGGGAGCTGTTTTTT
D: -
V: TRBV5-1
J: TRBJ2-2
size: -

CDR3: CASSEQGYQETQYF
DNA: TGTGCCAGCAGTGAACAGGGGTACCAAGAGACCCAGTACTTC
D: -
V: TRBV2
J: TRBJ2-5
size: -

CDR3: CASRLVENSPLHF
DNA: TGTGCCAGCCGCCTGGTTGAAAATTCACCCCTCCACTTT
D: -
V: TRBV6-5
J: TRBJ1-6
size: -

CDR3: CASSFRLAGSTGELFF
DNA: TGTGCCAGCAGCTTCCGGCTAGCGGGTAGCACCGGGGAGCTGTTTTTT
D: TRBD2
V: TRBV7-2
J: TRBJ2-2
size: -

CDR3: CASNLNGQAGFYGYTF
DNA: TGTGCCAGCAACTTAAATGGGCAGGCGGGGTTCTATGGCTACACCTTC
D: -
V: TRBV7-3
J: TRBJ1-2
size: -

CDR3: CASSIPGGYNEQFF
DNA: TGTGCCAGCTCGATTCCGGGCGGATACAATGAGCAGTTCTTC
D: -
V: TRBV5-4
J: TRBJ2-1
size: -